This record covers a single TCR beta chain. Its antigen is as yet unknown. The source of the sample is a study of cytomegalovirus exposure and HLA in healthy donors. Findings of the study overall: The listing of roughly 160 TCR beta chains classed them as cytomegalovirus-associated.

PCR primers comprised 60 Vbeta and 13 Jbeta primers. Method: immunoSEQ multiplex PCR; TCRdb's copy keeps in-frame clones and lacks some. The repertoire has 150,000 or so clones, roughly 74% of them found once; the top ten carry 3.3%. Regarding donors, all were healthy bone marrow donors. The TCR was taken from a man aged 35 to 55 in good health and CMV-seronegative. The sequenced material came from PBMCs.

The CDR3 sequence: CASHGADTPSQEKLFF. For the CDR3, the DNA is TGTGCCAGCCATGGGGCGGACACGCCTTCTCAAGAAAAACTGTTTTTT. The chain uses TRBV28 and TRBJ1-4; D is possibly TRBD1 (5 bases). The CDR3 totals 16 residues. V lost 8 bases to trimming and J lost 8 bases, with 24 bases between them. CDR1 is MDHEN and CDR2 is SYDVKM in the germline V gene.